This TCR beta chain emerged from a study of blood T cell repertoires in COVID-19. Study in general: The origin of the acute and convalescent COVID-19 samples was the United States, Italy and Spain.

How the authors handled the data: By means of reference gene primer amplification, nucleated cell counts were estimated. The protocol was immunoSEQ multiplex PCR, while the TCRdb copy is restricted to in-frame clones and leaves out a portion. V and J calls and clone size are given by that table; D and trimming were obtained from the DNA. The data show a few hundred thousand clones, under 90% seen once. This clonotype originated in a woman over 75 with active or convalescent COVID-19. The sequenced sample was peripheral blood.

CDR3 loop: CASRTNGGQGGEQFF. DNA of the CDR3: TGTGCCAGCAGGACTAATGGGGGACAGGGAGGAGAGCAGTTCTTC. V and J are TRBV27 and TRBJ2-1, with 9 positions matching TRBD1. CDR1 and CDR2 (germline): MNHEY, SMNVEV (reference sequence). The CDR3 runs 15 residues. The J segment lost 10 bases and the V segment lost 6 bases, leaving 13 bases of the junction unmatched.